Presented here are 19 T cell receptor beta chains from one specimen sequenced in a study of type 1 and type 2 diabetes patients. The PCR template was genomic DNA. A primer set of 30 forward and 13 reverse primers amplified the CDR3. Each CDR3 protein is one row after TCRdb ran MiXCR on the multiplex PCR reads. The repertoire includes 250,000 to 300,000 distinct CDR3 sequences, roughly 50% of them detected once, and 12% to 15% sits in the top ten. The sequenced sample was peripheral blood mononuclear cells (PBMCs). The receptors were gathered from a man aged 18 to 29 with type 2 diabetes.

This clonotype was picked up many times. This chain uses TRBV2 with TRBJ1-6; D is unclear. Trimming left V 3 bases short and J 6 bases short, with 9 bases between. The CDR3 runs 14 residues. Germline CDR1 SNHLY, CDR2 FYNNEI. CDR3 bases: TGTGCCAGCAGTGAGTGGCGGCTTAATTCACCCCTCCACTTT. Translating it yields CASSEWRLNSPLHF.

The chain employs TRBV24-1 and TRBJ2-5, with D maybe TRBD2 (6 bases). V was shortened by 11 bases and J by 2 bases, with 17 bases between the two germline ends. Looked up from germline, CDR1 is KGHDR and CDR2 is SFDVKD. This CDR3 is 14 amino acids long. CDR3 DNA sequence: TGTGCCAGCAGGACTTCTAGCGCGCAAGAGACCCAGTACTTC. Translating gives CASRTSSAQETQYF.

There are a few counts of this clonotype. CDR3 DNA sequence: TGTGCCATCAGGAGGATACAGGGTAAAGAAGGCTACACCTTC. Translated: CAIRRIQGKEGYTF. The V call is TRBV10-3, the J call TRBJ1-2, with D maybe TRBD1 (6 bases). Trimming pared 6 bases from V and 8 bases from J, leaving 19 bases between. The CDR3 length is 14 residues. Germline CDR1 and CDR2: ENHRY and SYGVKD.

The V gene is TRBV6-6, the J gene TRBJ1-6, with a tentative D call TRBD1 (5 bases). CDR1 MNHNY and CDR2 SVGAGI come from the germline V gene (reference sequence). The CDR3 contains 15 residues. V lost 6 bases to trimming and J lost 9 bases, with 18 bases between them. The CDR3 sequence is CASSPGWEGSSPLHF. The CDR3, as DNA: TGTGCCAGCAGCCCAGGATGGGAGGGGTCTTCACCCCTCCACTTT.

V and J are TRBV7-3 and TRBJ2-7; D perhaps matches TRBD1 (7 bases). This CDR3 spans 15 amino acids. Between the trimmed V and J ends, which lost 9 bases and 0 bases, there was a span of 18 bases. Germline loops: CDR1 SGHTA, CDR2 FQGTGA. The CDR3 nucleotides read TGTGCCAGTAGTATTCAGGGGGGAGCCTCCTACGAGCAGTACTTC. This sequence encodes CASSIQGGASYEQYF.

The V gene is TRBV15, the J gene TRBJ2-5; 9 bases map to TRBD1. TRBJ2-3 explains the end of the DNA better; the J call may be wrong. Germline CDR1 is LNHNV and CDR2 is YYDKDF (reference sequence). This CDR3 is built from 10 residues. The CDR3 nucleotides are TGTGCCACTACGGGACAGGGGCAGTATTTT. Translation gives CATTGQGQYF.

This chain uses TRBV19 with TRBJ2-5; 10 bases match TRBD1. The CDR3 runs 15 residues. The germline V gene encodes CDR1 LNHDA and CDR2 SQIVND (reference sequence). Trimming at V came to 6 bases and at J to 5 bases, leaving 9 bases not matched to a gene. The CDR3 reads CASSDQTGGWETQYF. In nucleotides, the CDR3 is TGTGCCAGTAGCGACCAGACAGGGGGCTGGGAGACCCAGTACTTC.

This sequence joins TRBV28 and TRBJ1-2, with a weak D call TRBD1 (5 bases). CDR1 is MDHEN and CDR2 is SYDVKM in the germline V gene. V lost 1 base and J 2 bases, leaving 14 bases between the germline ends. CDR3 length: 16 amino acids. Here the CDR3 reads CASSLYGTGKNYGYTF. CDR3 coding DNA: TGTGCCAGCAGTTTATACGGGACGGGAAAAAACTATGGCTACACCTTC.

This chain connects TRBV12-3 or TRBV12-4 to TRBJ2-2, with 8 nucleotides matching TRBD2. The CDR3 is 16 amino acids. V shed 7 bases and J 2 bases; nucleotides not matched to a gene: 9. The CDR3 DNA sequence: TGTGCCAGCACGATCGGGGGGGGCCCTAACACCGGGGAGCTGTTTTTT. The encoded protein is CASTIGGGPNTGELFF.

The chain couples TRBV7-2 to TRBJ2-7; 9 bases map to TRBD1. Germline CDR1 is SGHTA and CDR2 is FQGNSA. V shed 9 bases and J 2 bases; nucleotides not matched to a gene: 5. This CDR3 region has 13 residues. The CDR3, as DNA: TGTGCCAGTAAGGGGACAGGGACCTACGAGCAGTACTTC. Translated: CASKGTGTYEQYF.

The chain combines TRBV20-1 with TRBJ2-3; D uncertain. Per the germline V gene, CDR1 is DFQATT and CDR2 is SNEGSKA (reference sequence). The CDR3 has 13 residues. The V end was cut by 4 bases, the J end by 0 bases, with 8 bases between. CDR3 in DNA: TGCAGTGCTAATCCCCCTAGCACAGATACGCAGTATTTT. Its translation is CSANPPSTDTQYF.

The chain is built from TRBV14 and TRBJ2-1; 14 bases are shared with TRBD2. V lost 3 bases, J lost 8 bases, and 9 bases stayed unmatched. CDR3 size: 17 residues. Per the germline V gene, CDR1 is SGHDN and CDR2 is FVKESK. DNA for the CDR3: TGTGCCAGCAGCCATAGTCCCCTGGGACTAGCGGGGGATGAGCAGTTCTTC. It specifies CASSHSPLGLAGDEQFF.

The J gene is TRBJ2-5, the V gene TRBV20-1; TRBD2 agrees at 8 bases. Trimming took 5 bases from V and 1 from J; bases not matched to a gene: 9. The CDR3 runs to 15 residues. CDR1 is DFQATT, CDR2 SNEGSKA, per germline (reference sequence). In DNA, the CDR3 is TGCAGTGCTGGAACCGCGGGAGGTTCCCAAGAGACCCAGTACTTC. Translated: CSAGTAGGSQETQYF.

V and J are TRBV7-6 and TRBJ1-1; TRBD1 is a possible D gene (6 bases). The CDR3 is 16 amino acids. CDR1 SGHVS and CDR2 FNYEAQ come from the germline V gene. Trimming shortened V by 1 base and J by 0 bases, and 12 bases separated the two germline ends. DNA of the CDR3: TGTGCCAGCAGCTTAGTGAGTCGGGACATGAACACTGAAGCTTTCTTT. As protein: CASSLVSRDMNTEAFF.

This clonotype showed up just a few times. The V call is TRBV14, the J call TRBJ2-7; D perhaps matches TRBD2 (5 bases). CDR3 length: 12 residues. Trimming pared 1 base from V and 6 bases from J, leaving 7 bases between. From germline, CDR1 is SGHDN and CDR2 FVKESK. The CDR3 region has the DNA TGTGCCAGCAGCCAAGGGCGGGTCGAGCAGTACTTC. It yields the protein CASSQGRVEQYF.

The chain links TRBV24-1 to TRBJ2-7; 7 nucleotides line up with TRBD1. J lost 5 bases, V lost 2 bases, and 2 bases had no gene match. This CDR3 is built from 13 residues. CDR1 KGHDR and CDR2 SFDVKD come from the germline V gene. CDR3 bases: TGTGCCACCAGTGATTCCGACAGGGACGAGCAGTACTTC. Translation gives CATSDSDRDEQYF.

J is TRBJ2-1 and V is TRBV10-3; D is undetermined. Germline CDR1 and CDR2: ENHRY and SYGVKD. The CDR3 is 13 amino acids. V shed 0 bases and J shed 10 bases, with 10 bases lying between them. The CDR3 protein is CAISESNLGEQFF. The CDR3 coding sequence is TGTGCCATCAGTGAGTCTAACCTGGGGGAGCAGTTCTTC.

This clonotype was seen a few times. The genes are TRBV11-2 and TRBJ2-1; TRBD2 matches 9 bases. The CDR3 runs to 15 residues. J lost 5 bases, V lost 0 bases, and 2 bases had no gene match. Germline-derived CDR1 and CDR2 are SGHAT and FQNNGV. This chain's CDR3 is CASSLESGGNNEQFF. CDR3 nucleotides: TGTGCCAGCAGCTTAGAGAGCGGGGGGAACAATGAGCAGTTCTTC.

The J gene is TRBJ2-1, the V gene TRBV15, with D possibly TRBD2 on 6 matching bases. Germline-derived CDR1 and CDR2 are LNHNV and YYDKDF (reference sequence). This CDR3 contains 14 residues. Trimming cost V 9 bases and J 7 bases, with 19 bases left between them. The CDR3 loop is CATRDRLVGNEQFF. The CDR3 coding sequence is TGTGCCACTAGAGACCGACTAGTGGGTAATGAGCAGTTCTTC.